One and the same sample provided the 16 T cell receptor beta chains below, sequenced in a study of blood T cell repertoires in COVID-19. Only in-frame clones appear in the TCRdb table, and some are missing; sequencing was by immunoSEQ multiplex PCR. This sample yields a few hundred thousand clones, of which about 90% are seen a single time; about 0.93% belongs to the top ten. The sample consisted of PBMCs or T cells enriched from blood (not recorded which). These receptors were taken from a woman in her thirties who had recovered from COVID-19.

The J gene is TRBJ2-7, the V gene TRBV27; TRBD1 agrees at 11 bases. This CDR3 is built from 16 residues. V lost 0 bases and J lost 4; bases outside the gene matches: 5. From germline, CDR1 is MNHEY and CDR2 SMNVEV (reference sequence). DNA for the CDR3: TGTGCCAGCAGTTTATCCGCGGACAGGGGGCTGTACGAGCAGTACTTC. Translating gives CASSLSADRGLYEQYF.

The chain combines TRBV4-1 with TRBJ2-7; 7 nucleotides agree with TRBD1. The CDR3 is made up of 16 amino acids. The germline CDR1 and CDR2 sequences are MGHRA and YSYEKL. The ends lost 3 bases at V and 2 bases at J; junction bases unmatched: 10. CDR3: CASSHHWDRLAYEQYF. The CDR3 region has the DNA TGCGCCAGCAGCCACCACTGGGACAGACTGGCCTACGAGCAGTACTTC.

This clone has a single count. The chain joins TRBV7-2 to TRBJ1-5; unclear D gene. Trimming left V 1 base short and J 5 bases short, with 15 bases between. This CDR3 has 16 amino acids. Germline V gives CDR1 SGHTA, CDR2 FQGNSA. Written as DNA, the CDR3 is TGTGCCAGCAGCTTAGAAGGCCGGCGGATGGATCAGCCCCAGCATTTT. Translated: CASSLEGRRMDQPQHF.

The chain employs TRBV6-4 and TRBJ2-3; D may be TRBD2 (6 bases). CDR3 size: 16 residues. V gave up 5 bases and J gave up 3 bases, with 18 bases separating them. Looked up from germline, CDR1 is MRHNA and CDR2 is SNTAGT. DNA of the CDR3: TGTGCCAGCAGTTTGGAGGGACGAGGAAATACAGATACGCAGTATTTT. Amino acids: CASSLEGRGNTDTQYF.

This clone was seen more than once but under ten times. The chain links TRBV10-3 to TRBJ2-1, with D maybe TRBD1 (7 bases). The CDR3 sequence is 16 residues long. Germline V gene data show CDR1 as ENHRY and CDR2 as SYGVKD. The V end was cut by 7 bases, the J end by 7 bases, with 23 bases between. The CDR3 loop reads CAITSGRGAPGNEQFF. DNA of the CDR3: TGTGCCATCACTAGTGGCAGGGGGGCCCCAGGGAATGAGCAGTTCTTC.

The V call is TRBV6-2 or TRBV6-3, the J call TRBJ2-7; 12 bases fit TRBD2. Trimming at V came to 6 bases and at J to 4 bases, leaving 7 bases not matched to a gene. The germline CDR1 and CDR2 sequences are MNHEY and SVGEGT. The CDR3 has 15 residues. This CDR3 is CASSQGLAGKYEQYF. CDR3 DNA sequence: TGTGCCAGCAGCCAAGGACTAGCGGGGAAGTACGAGCAGTACTTC.

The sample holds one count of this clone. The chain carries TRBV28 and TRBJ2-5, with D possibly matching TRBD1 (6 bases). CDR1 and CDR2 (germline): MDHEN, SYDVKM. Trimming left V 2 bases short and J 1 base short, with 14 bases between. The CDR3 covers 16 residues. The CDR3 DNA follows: TGTGCCAGCAGTTTAGGTAGGACAGACTTCCAAGAGACCCAGTACTTC. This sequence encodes CASSLGRTDFQETQYF.

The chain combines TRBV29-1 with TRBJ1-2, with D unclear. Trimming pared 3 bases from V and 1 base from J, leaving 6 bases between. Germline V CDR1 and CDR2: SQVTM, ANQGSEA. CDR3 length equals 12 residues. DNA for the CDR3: TGCAGCGTTGAGCCCAGTAACTATGGCTACACCTTC. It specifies CSVEPSNYGYTF. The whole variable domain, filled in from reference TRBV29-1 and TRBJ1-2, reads SAVISQKPSRDICQRGTSLTIQCQVDSQVTMMFWYRQQPGQSLTLIATANQGSEATYESGFVIDKFPISRPNLTFSTLTVSNMSPEDSSIYLCSVEPSNYGYTFGSGTRLTVV.

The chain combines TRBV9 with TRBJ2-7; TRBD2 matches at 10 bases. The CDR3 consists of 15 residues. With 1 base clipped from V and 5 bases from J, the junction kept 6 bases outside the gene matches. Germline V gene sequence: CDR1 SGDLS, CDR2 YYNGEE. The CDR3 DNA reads TGTGCCAGCAGCGTATCCCCTAGCGGGGGTCACGAGCAGTACTTC. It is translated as CASSVSPSGGHEQYF.

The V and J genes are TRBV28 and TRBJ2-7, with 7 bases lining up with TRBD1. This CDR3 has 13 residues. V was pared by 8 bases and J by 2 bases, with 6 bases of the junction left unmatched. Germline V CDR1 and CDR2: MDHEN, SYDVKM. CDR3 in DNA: TGTGCCAGCGGAACGGGACAGACCTACGAGCAGTACTTC. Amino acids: CASGTGQTYEQYF. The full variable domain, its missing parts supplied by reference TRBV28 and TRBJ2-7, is DVKVTQSSRYLVKRTGEKVFLECVQDMDHENMFWYRQDPGLGLRLIYFSYDVKMKEKGDIPEGYSVSREKKERFSLILESASTNQTSMYLCASGTGQTYEQYFGPGTRLTVT.

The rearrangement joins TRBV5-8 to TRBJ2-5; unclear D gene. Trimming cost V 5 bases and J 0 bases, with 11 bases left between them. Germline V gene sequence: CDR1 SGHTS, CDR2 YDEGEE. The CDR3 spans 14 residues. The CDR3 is CASSSDPDQETQYF. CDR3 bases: TGTGCCAGCAGTTCTGATCCAGACCAAGAGACCCAGTACTTC.

The CDR3 reads CAWGSGGPSDTQYF. DNA for the CDR3: TGTGCCTGGGGTTCGGGGGGGCCGTCAGATACGCAGTATTTT. The J gene is TRBJ2-3, the V gene TRBV30; 8 bases agree with TRBD2. Germline-derived CDR1 and CDR2 are GTSNPN and SVGIG (reference sequence). The ends lost 5 bases at V and 4 bases at J; junction bases unmatched: 8. CDR3 length equals 14 residues.

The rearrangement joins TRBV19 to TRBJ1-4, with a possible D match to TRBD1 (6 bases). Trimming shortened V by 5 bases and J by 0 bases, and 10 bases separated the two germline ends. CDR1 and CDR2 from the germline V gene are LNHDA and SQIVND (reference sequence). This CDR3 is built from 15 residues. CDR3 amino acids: CASSSKGATNEKLFF. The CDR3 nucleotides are TGTGCCAGTAGTTCCAAGGGGGCAACTAATGAAAAACTGTTTTTT. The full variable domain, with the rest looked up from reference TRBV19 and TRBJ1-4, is DGGITQSPKYLFRKEGQNVTLSCEQNLNHDAMYWYRQDPGQGLRLIYYSQIVNDFQKGDIAEGYSVSREKKESFPLTVTSAQKNPTAFYLCASSSKGATNEKLFFGSGTQLSVL.

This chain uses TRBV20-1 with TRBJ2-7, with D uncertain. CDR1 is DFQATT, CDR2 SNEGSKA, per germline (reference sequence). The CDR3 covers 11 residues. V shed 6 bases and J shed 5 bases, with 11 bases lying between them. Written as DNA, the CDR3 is TGCAGTGCGGAGCACCTCGACGAGCAGTACTTC. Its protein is CSAEHLDEQYF.

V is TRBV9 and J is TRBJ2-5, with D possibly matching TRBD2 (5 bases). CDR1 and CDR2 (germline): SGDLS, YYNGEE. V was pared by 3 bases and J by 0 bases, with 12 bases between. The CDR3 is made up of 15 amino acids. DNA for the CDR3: TGTGCCAGCAGCGCCCCGGACTGGTACCAAGAGACCCAGTACTTC. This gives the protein CASSAPDWYQETQYF.

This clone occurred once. The CDR3 here is CASSRLDTQYF. CDR3 nucleotides: TGTGCCAGCAGTCGACTAGATACGCAGTATTTT. This sequence joins TRBV12-3 or TRBV12-4 and TRBJ2-3, with D uncertain. The V gene lost 5 bases and the J gene lost 5 bases, with 5 bases spanning the gap. The CDR3 runs 11 residues.